This TCR beta chain stems from a study of blood T cell repertoires in COVID-19. Study in general: Italy, Spain and the United States were the sources of the convalescent and acute COVID-19 samples. T cells, B-cell-depleted T cells, or PBMCs supplied cDNA or gDNA.

Assay used: immunoSEQ multiplex PCR; TCRdb lists only in-frame clones, some missing. Here the sample spans nearly 350,000 clones, approximately 89% being singletons. Germline V CDR1 and CDR2: SQVTM, ANQGSEA. CDR3 size: 16 residues. With 3 bases clipped from V and 5 bases from J, the junction kept 10 bases outside the gene matches. The V call is TRBV29-1, the J call TRBJ2-5; 12 nucleotides align to TRBD2. Sequencing was carried out using peripheral blood. The receptor comes from a woman aged 18-30 years who had recovered from COVID-19. In DNA form, the CDR3 reads TGCAGCGTTGAGTCGATGGAACTAGCGGGAGGTGAGACCCAGTACTTC. It translates to CSVESMELAGGETQYF.